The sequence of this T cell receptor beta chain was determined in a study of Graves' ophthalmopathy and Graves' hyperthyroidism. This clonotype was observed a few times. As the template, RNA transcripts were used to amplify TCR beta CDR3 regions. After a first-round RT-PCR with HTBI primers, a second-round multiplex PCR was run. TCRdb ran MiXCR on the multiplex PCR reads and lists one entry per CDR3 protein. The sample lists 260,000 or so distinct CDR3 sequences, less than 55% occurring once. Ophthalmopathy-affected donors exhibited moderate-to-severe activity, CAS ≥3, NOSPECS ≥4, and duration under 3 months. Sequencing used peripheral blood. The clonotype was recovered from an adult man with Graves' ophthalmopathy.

The CDR3 region is CASSLWGSNTEAFF. The DNA for the CDR3 is TGTGCCAGCAGCTTATGGGGATCGAACACTGAAGCTTTCTTT. The V and J genes are TRBV7-3 and TRBJ1-1, with D hard to call. Germline-derived CDR1 and CDR2 are SGHTA and FQGTGA. Deletions cut 2 bases from V and 1 base from J, with 8 bases between. This CDR3 contains 14 residues.